The 25 T cell receptor beta chains given below trace back to one sample, sequenced in a study of Graves' ophthalmopathy and Graves' hyperthyroidism. RNA transcripts served as template for amplifying TCR beta CDR3 sequences. Second-round multiplex PCR followed a first-round RT-PCR using HTBI primers. One entry per CDR3 protein results from TCRdb running MiXCR on the multiplex PCR reads. The sample contains approximately 210,000 distinct CDR3 sequences, approximately 28% of which appear only once. The sequenced sample consisted of peripheral blood. The source is a man aged 50 or older with Graves' ophthalmopathy.

J is TRBJ2-7 and V is TRBV2; maybe TRBD1 (5 bases). Trimming left V 5 bases short and J 5 bases short, with 16 bases between. The germline CDR1 and CDR2 sequences are SNHLY and FYNNEI. The CDR3 runs to 14 residues. The CDR3 DNA sequence: TGTGCCAGCAGTTATTTGGCAGGGATGAACGAGCAGTACTTC. Protein: CASSYLAGMNEQYF.

This clonotype turned up a few times. The gene calls are TRBV6-5 and TRBJ2-7; 7 positions agree with TRBD2. The CDR3 is 16 amino acids. Germline-derived CDR1 and CDR2 are MNHEY and SVGAGI. V lost 2 bases, J lost 2 bases, and 9 bases stayed unmatched. The CDR3 spells CASSYGAAGGTYEQYF. CDR3 bases: TGTGCCAGCAGTTACGGCGCAGCCGGGGGGACCTACGAGCAGTACTTC.

This chain links TRBV12-3 or TRBV12-4 with TRBJ2-7, with TRBD1 matching over 9 bases. CDR3 size: 13 residues. The V and J ends lost 6 bases and 5 bases, in that order; junction bases with no gene match: 5. The CDR3 region is CASRGQGKDEQYF. CDR3 bases: TGTGCCAGCAGAGGACAGGGGAAGGACGAGCAGTACTTC.

This clonotype was seen repeatedly, ten times or more. The chain carries TRBV6-1 and TRBJ2-1, with D uncertain. CDR3 length: 16 amino acids. In germline, CDR1 is MNHNS, CDR2 SASEGT. Trimming took 5 bases from V and 1 from J, leaving 15 bases between them. The CDR3, as DNA: TGTGCCAGCAGTCGGCTGGGAACCCTGTCCTACAATGAGCAGTTCTTC. Encoded protein: CASSRLGTLSYNEQFF.

There are many counts of this clonotype. V usage is TRBV28 and J usage is TRBJ1-5; D is undetermined. The CDR3 loop spans 12 amino acids. Germline lookup yields CDR1 MDHEN and CDR2 SYDVKM. Trimming shortened V by 5 bases and J by 11 bases, and 13 bases separated the two germline ends. CDR3: CASSDWESAQHF. The CDR3 nucleotides are TGTGCCAGCAGTGACTGGGAATCAGCCCAGCATTTT.

J is TRBJ2-7 and V is TRBV6-2 or TRBV6-3; the D call may be TRBD1 or TRBD2 (5 bases each). The CDR3 contains 12 residues. The V gene's germline CDR1 is MNHEY and CDR2 SVGEGT. Trimming shortened V by 8 bases and J by 5 bases, and 13 bases separated the two germline ends. The CDR3 sequence is CASGGRRNEQYF. CDR3 DNA: TGTGCCAGCGGGGGTCGAAGGAACGAGCAGTACTTC.

At least ten counts were recorded for this clonotype. The chain couples TRBV5-4 to TRBJ1-2; 7 bases map to TRBD1. CDR3 size: 13 residues. With 4 bases clipped from V and 5 bases from J, the junction kept 5 bases outside the gene matches. CDR1 is SGHNT and CDR2 is YYREEE in the germline V gene (reference sequence). CDR3 DNA sequence: TGTGCCAGCAGCCAGACAGGGACTTATGGCTACACCTTC. It codes for CASSQTGTYGYTF.

Many counts were recorded for this clonotype. The genes are TRBV7-9 and TRBJ2-7, with 8 bases fitting TRBD2. Germline V gene data show CDR1 as SEHNR and CDR2 as FQNEAQ (reference sequence). The CDR3 length is 16 residues. Unmatched junction bases numbered 4, after V lost 0 bases and J lost 0 bases. The DNA of the CDR3 is TGTGCCAGCAGCTTAGCGGTCGGGAGGGTCTCCTACGAGCAGTACTTC. This gives the protein CASSLAVGRVSYEQYF.

This clonotype was counted once. The chain uses TRBV12-3 or TRBV12-4 and TRBJ1-5; 10 nucleotides agree with TRBD1. The CDR3 has 18 residues. After removal of 5 bases from V and 3 bases from J, the junction contained 13 bases not matched to a gene. CDR3 sequence (DNA): TGTGCCAGCAGTCCACATATAGGACAGGGGGGTTTCAATCAGCCCCAGCATTTT. Its translation is CASSPHIGQGGFNQPQHF.

This clonotype was recorded many times. This sequence joins TRBV3-1 and TRBJ2-7; D gene unclear. The length of the CDR3 is 13 residues. Trimming cost V 2 bases and J 6 bases, with 11 bases left between them. From germline, CDR1 is LGHDT and CDR2 YNNKEL (reference sequence). DNA for the CDR3: TGTGCCAGCAGCCAACCACTAACCCTCGAGCAGTACTTC. It encodes CASSQPLTLEQYF.

This clonotype was found many times. The rearrangement joins TRBV27 to TRBJ2-7, with D hard to call. This CDR3 spans 14 amino acids. In germline, CDR1 is MNHEY, CDR2 SMNVEV (reference sequence). V was trimmed by 1 base and J by 4 bases, leaving 11 bases between them. Here the CDR3 DNA reads TGTGCCAGCAGTTTATTTGCCCCCGCGTACGAGCAGTACTTC. Translating gives CASSLFAPAYEQYF.

The table lists this clonotype with many counts. This chain joins TRBV5-1 and TRBJ2-2, with TRBD2 matching 11 bases. The CDR3 is made up of 14 amino acids. Looked up from germline, CDR1 is SGHRS and CDR2 is YFSETQ. V gave up 4 bases and J gave up 7 bases; unmatched junction bases: 3. The CDR3, as DNA: TGCGCCAGCAGCCCTGGGACTAGCGGCGGGGAGCTGTTTTTT. Protein: CASSPGTSGGELFF.

The table lists this clonotype with many counts. The V call is TRBV20-1, the J call TRBJ2-3; D gene unclear. There are 12 residues in the CDR3. The V gene's germline CDR1 is DFQATT and CDR2 SNEGSKA (reference sequence). V was trimmed by 8 bases and J by 3 bases, leaving 12 bases between them. The CDR3: CSLVGMTDTQYF. CDR3 DNA sequence: TGCAGTCTAGTGGGGATGACAGATACGCAGTATTTT.

This clonotype was seen repeatedly, ten times or more. The chain recombines TRBV28 with TRBJ2-5; possible D gene TRBD2, 5 bases. Germline CDR1 MDHEN, CDR2 SYDVKM. The CDR3 runs 13 residues. Between the trimmed V and J ends, which lost 2 bases and 4 bases, there was a span of 8 bases. The CDR3 protein is CASSLRELETQYF. DNA for the CDR3: TGTGCCAGCAGTTTAAGGGAGTTAGAGACCCAGTACTTC.

The table lists this clonotype with a few counts. The chain recombines TRBV6-2 or TRBV6-3 with TRBJ2-7; D remains ambiguous. In germline, CDR1 is MNHEY, CDR2 SVGEGT. The V end lost 5 bases, the J end lost 2 bases, and 10 bases lay between the germline ends. The CDR3 is 13 amino acids. The CDR3 bases are TGTGCCAGCAGTCTAAGACTTGCCTACGAGCAGTACTTC. This sequence encodes CASSLRLAYEQYF.

This clonotype was detected many times. The chain is built from TRBV12-3 or TRBV12-4 and TRBJ2-7; a weak D match, TRBD2 (5 bases). There are 12 residues in the CDR3. Between the trimmed V and J ends, which lost 3 bases and 5 bases, there was a span of 8 bases. The CDR3 DNA is TGTGCCAGCAGTTTCCCCGGGAACGAGCAGTACTTC. Amino acids: CASSFPGNEQYF.

V and J are TRBV20-1 and TRBJ2-7, with TRBD2 identical over 11 bases. V was clipped by 3 bases and J by 4 bases; unmatched bases: 8. The CDR3 runs to 15 residues. Germline V gene sequence: CDR1 DFQATT, CDR2 SNEGSKA (reference sequence). CDR3 bases: TGCAGTGCTAGTCCCCTAGCGGGAGGAGGGTACGAGCAGTACTTC. Translating it yields CSASPLAGGGYEQYF.

This clonotype appeared many times. The J gene is TRBJ1-2, the V gene TRBV7-2, with 7 bases fitting TRBD1. Germline V CDR1 and CDR2: SGHTA, FQGNSA. The CDR3 is 15 residues long. V lost 5 bases and J lost 6; bases outside the gene matches: 12. Here the CDR3 reads CASSRRGQTLHGYTF. CDR3 nucleotides: TGTGCCAGCAGCCGCCGGGGACAGACTTTACATGGCTACACCTTC.

This clonotype was observed at least ten times. The CDR3 DNA follows: TGTGCCAGCAGTCAGGGCGAGTCCTACGAGCAGTACTTC. Translated: CASSQGESYEQYF. The V call is TRBV27, the J call TRBJ2-7; possible D gene TRBD1, 5 bases. CDR3 length: 13 amino acids. V lost 5 bases and J 1 base, leaving 9 bases between the germline ends. The germline V gene has CDR1 MNHEY and CDR2 SMNVEV (reference sequence).

V gene TRBV6-5 combines with J gene TRBJ1-2; D might be TRBD1 (5 bases). V shed 0 bases and J shed 4 bases, with 18 bases lying between them. The CDR3 loop spans 17 amino acids. Germline CDR1 MNHEY, CDR2 SVGAGI. The CDR3 loop is CASSYSGRDPGGYGYTF. The CDR3 DNA sequence: TGTGCCAGCAGTTACTCGGGAAGGGACCCTGGAGGCTATGGCTACACCTTC.

As concerns this clonotype: One junction end does not reproduce the germline sequence, and a read error may be involved. The V and J genes are TRBV7-9 and TRBJ2-5, with TRBD2 as a possible D gene (6 bases). The CDR3 is 14 residues long. Germline lookup yields CDR1 SEHNR and CDR2 FQNEAQ (reference sequence). The CDR3 DNA sequence: TGTGCCAGCAGTTTAGTGCGGGGCGGGGAGACCCAGTACTTC. It is translated as CASSLVRGGETQYF.

This clonotype was counted many times. The chain joins TRBV4-2 to TRBJ1-1; tentative D call: TRBD1 (5 bases). Per germline, CDR1 LGHNA and CDR2 YNFKEQ. This CDR3 region has 15 residues. V was pared by 0 bases and J by 3 bases, with 11 bases between. CDR3 in DNA: TGTGCCAGCAGCCAAGATGGGGCTTCTCACACTGAAGCTTTCTTT. This encodes CASSQDGASHTEAFF.

The sample holds many counts of this clonotype. The V and J genes are TRBV12-3 or TRBV12-4 and TRBJ2-2, with D possibly being TRBD1 (5 bases). The CDR3 runs to 14 residues. V was cut by 5 bases and J by 6 bases, with 13 bases left in between. The CDR3 DNA is TGTGCCAGCAGTCTGTTGTTAGGGGCCGGGGAGCTGTTTTTT. Amino acids: CASSLLLGAGELFF.

This clonotype has at least ten counts. The rearrangement links TRBV11-2 to TRBJ1-1; 12 bases align to TRBD1. Germline V CDR1 and CDR2: SGHAT, FQNNGV. V lost 5 bases, J lost 10 bases, and 2 bases stayed unmatched. CDR3 size: 12 residues. In DNA, the CDR3 is TGTGCCAGCAGCAGGGACAGGGGGCGAGCTTTCTTT. The encoded protein is CASSRDRGRAFF.

This clonotype was counted ten times or more. This rearrangement joins TRBV6-6 to TRBJ2-2, with 7 bases that match TRBD1. The trim removed 5 bases at V and 3 bases at J, leaving 6 bases unmatched. Germline CDR1 and CDR2: MNHNY and SVGAGI (reference sequence). The length of the CDR3 is 15 residues. The CDR3 coding sequence is TGTGCCAGCAGTAGGACAGGAGGATACACCGGGGAGCTGTTTTTT. Translation gives CASSRTGGYTGELFF.